This T cell receptor beta chain comes out of a study of tumor and adjacent non-tumor tissue in lung cancer. For the study at large: Samples averaged approximately 4.2 million productive TCRbeta reads each.

Per germline, CDR1 SGHRS and CDR2 YFSETQ. This CDR3 comprises 13 residues. Trimming left V 4 bases short and J 7 bases short, with 11 bases between. Overall study findings and caveats: In normal lung, the top 100 clones were significantly more dominant than in tumor.

No cell sorting was done before RNA was extracted from the tissue. With respect to this clonotype: The antigen remains undetermined. No conserved phenylalanine or tryptophan ends this CDR3, so it is likely a read error.

A modified ARM-PCR protocol with three rounds of nested PCR amplified TCRbeta. Each CDR3 protein is one row after TCRdb ran MiXCR on the multiplex PCR reads. Seen here are about 110,000 distinct CDR3 sequences, more than 60% observed once, and the top ten hold 30% to 45%. Sequencing used lung tumor tissue. The source of this sequence is a woman aged 55-75 years with non-small cell lung cancer. The rearrangement uses TRBV5-1 and TRBJ2-2; weak D call: TRBD1 (5 bases). The CDR3 sequence: CASSPLDSGELFC. CDR3 nucleotides: TGCGCCAGCAGCCCGTTAGACAGCGGGGAGCTGTTTTGT.